A single sample is the source of the 25 T cell receptor beta chains below, sequenced in a study of regulatory T cells in long-lasting Graves disease. Noted time point: newly diagnosed GD, antithyroid drugs for less than 3 months. PBMC RNA was the source of the TCR library. To make TCR beta libraries, researchers used iRepertoire HTBI primers and Arm-PCR of CDR3 regions. TCRdb analysed the multiplex PCR reads with MiXCR anew, one entry per CDR3 protein. The sample lists about 450,000 distinct CDR3 sequences; approximately 15% were seen once. These records were also assigned to another study, of T cells in Graves' hyperthyroidism and ophthalmopathy.

This sample comprised peripheral blood mononuclear cells (PBMCs), obtained at new diagnosis, from a patient treated with antithyroid drugs. Receptors were obtained from a woman aged 50 to 65 with Graves disease.

This clonotype was seen many times. J is TRBJ1-1 and V is TRBV6-1, with D perhaps matching TRBD1 (6 bases). Germline CDR1 is MNHNS and CDR2 is SASEGT. Between the trimmed V and J ends, which lost 5 bases and 4 bases, there was a span of 11 bases. CDR3 length: 13 residues. The CDR3 reads CASSRGQLTEAFF. In nucleotides, the CDR3 is TGTGCCAGCAGTAGAGGACAGCTCACTGAAGCTTTCTTT.

This clonotype was detected ten times or more. V usage is TRBV28 and J usage is TRBJ2-5, with 9 bases identical to TRBD1. Germline CDR1 and CDR2: MDHEN and SYDVKM. With 4 bases clipped from V and 2 bases from J, the junction kept 5 bases outside the gene matches. This CDR3 has 15 residues. The CDR3 sequence: CASSSPGQGQETQYF. In nucleotides, the CDR3 is TGTGCCAGCAGTTCCCCGGGACAGGGACAAGAGACCCAGTACTTC.

Points on this clonotype: A clone one base away is much larger, so this may be a read error. The CDR3 region has the DNA TGTGCCGGCCTTGGGGGACCTAGCTACAATGAGCAGTCCTTC. Protein: CAGLGGPSYNEQSF. V usage is TRBV7-2 and J usage is TRBJ2-1; TRBD1 or TRBD2 may be the D gene (5 bases each). Germline CDR1 SGHTA, CDR2 FQGNSA. This CDR3 has 14 residues.

This clonotype showed up many times. The V call is TRBV29-1, the J call TRBJ1-1; tentatively, D is TRBD1 (6 bases). CDR3 size: 13 residues. Trimming removed 8 bases from V and 1 base from J, with 14 bases in between. Germline-derived CDR1 and CDR2 are SQVTM and ANQGSEA. CDR3 protein: CSTSGAGNTEAFF. In DNA, the CDR3 is TGCAGCACTTCAGGGGCTGGGAACACTGAAGCTTTCTTT.

This clonotype was counted between two and nine times. The genes are TRBV5-1 and TRBJ2-3; D may be TRBD2 (6 bases). The CDR3 is 16 amino acids. V was pared by 3 bases and J by 0 bases, with 14 bases between. The germline V gene encodes CDR1 SGHRS and CDR2 YFSETQ. CDR3 amino acids: CASSSRERSSTDTQYF. In nucleotides, the CDR3 is TGCGCCAGCAGCTCCCGGGAGCGTTCTAGCACAGATACGCAGTATTTT. The entire variable domain, with the rest obtained from reference TRBV5-1 and TRBJ2-3, is as follows: KAGVTQTPRYLIKTRGQQVTLSCSPISGHRSVSWYQQTPGQGLQFLFEYFSETQRNKGNFPGRFSGRQFSNSRSEMNVSTLELGDSALYLCASSSRERSSTDTQYFGPGTRLTVL.

The chain recombines TRBV2 with TRBJ1-5; a possible D gene is TRBD1 (6 bases). V was cut by 7 bases and J by 0 bases, with 7 bases left in between. The CDR3 contains 13 residues. Germline values: CDR1 SNHLY, CDR2 FYNNEI. CDR3 sequence (DNA): TGTGCCAGCAACAGGGATAGCAATCAGCCCCAGCATTTT. Amino acids: CASNRDSNQPQHF.

This clonotype was counted many times. V and J are TRBV28 and TRBJ2-7; either TRBD1 or TRBD2 may fit D (5 bases each). This CDR3 is 13 amino acids long. Germline values: CDR1 MDHEN, CDR2 SYDVKM. V dropped 5 bases and J dropped 2 bases, with 10 bases sitting between them. CDR3 sequence: CASSNSGPYEQYF. The CDR3 region has the DNA TGTGCCAGCAGTAATTCGGGGCCCTACGAGCAGTACTTC.

The chain joins TRBV28 to TRBJ1-6, with 7 nucleotides matching TRBD1. There are 15 residues in the CDR3. Unmatched junction bases numbered 11, after V lost 7 bases and J lost 8 bases. CDR1 and CDR2 from the germline V gene are MDHEN and SYDVKM. CDR3 in amino acids: CASTELTGFDSPLHF. The DNA for the CDR3 is TGTGCCAGCACTGAGTTGACAGGGTTTGATTCACCCCTCCACTTT.

This clonotype has ten or more counts. The gene calls are TRBV7-2 and TRBJ2-1, with unresolved D. In germline, CDR1 is SGHTA, CDR2 FQGNSA. The CDR3 has 11 amino acids. The V gene lost 1 base and the J gene lost 9 bases, with 4 bases spanning the gap. Written as DNA, the CDR3 is TGTGCCAGCAGCTTAGTAGCTGAGCAGTTCTTC. This codes for CASSLVAEQFF.

This clonotype showed up many times. The rearrangement joins TRBV24-1 to TRBJ1-1; D is undetermined. Germline CDR1 is KGHDR and CDR2 is SFDVKD. The V end lost 5 bases, the J end lost 1 base, and 4 bases lay between the germline ends. The CDR3 runs 12 residues. This CDR3 is CATSGQNTEAFF. The CDR3 bases are TGTGCCACCAGTGGTCAGAACACTGAAGCTTTCTTT.

CDR3 coding DNA: TGTGCCAGCTCACCAGGGGGGTCCGATGAGCAGTTCTTC. Translated, it gives CASSPGGSDEQFF. The rearrangement joins TRBV18 to TRBJ2-1; TRBD2 is a possible D gene (6 bases). Trimming left V 2 bases short and J 8 bases short, with 10 bases between. Germline values: CDR1 KGHSH, CDR2 LQKENI. CDR3 length equals 13 residues.

This clonotype showed up many times. The chain employs TRBV7-9 and TRBJ2-5, with 10 bases that match TRBD2. The CDR3 runs to 15 residues. Germline CDR1 is SEHNR and CDR2 is FQNEAQ (reference sequence). Trimming cost V 3 bases and J 5 bases; bases outside gene matches: 6. The DNA of the CDR3 is TGTGCCAGCAGCTTCGATCTAGCGGGAGCGGAGACCCAGTACTTC. Amino acids: CASSFDLAGAETQYF.

This clonotype was seen ten or more times. The V and J genes are TRBV18 and TRBJ2-7, with D perhaps matching TRBD1 or TRBD2 (6 bases each). Trimming removed 3 bases at V and 6 bases at J, with 18 bases between. This CDR3 region has 15 residues. Germline CDR1 KGHSH, CDR2 LQKENI. This chain's CDR3 is CASSPGGPTTIEQYF. The CDR3 bases are TGTGCCAGCTCACCTGGGGGGCCAACTACAATCGAGCAGTACTTC.

This clonotype was detected many times. This chain links TRBV7-6 with TRBJ1-1, with D unresolved. With 5 bases removed from V and 5 bases from J, the gap between germline ends came to 15 bases. Germline V CDR1 and CDR2: SGHVS, FNYEAQ. The CDR3 length is 14 residues. The CDR3 DNA is TGTGCCAGCAGCGTTGGGGTGTCGGGTACTGAAGCTTTCTTT. This encodes CASSVGVSGTEAFF.

This clonotype has just a few counts. The rearrangement uses TRBV11-2 and TRBJ1-1; maybe TRBD1 (6 bases). CDR1 is SGHAT, CDR2 FQNNGV, per germline. V shed 4 bases and J shed 5 bases, with 14 bases lying between them. The CDR3 runs 14 residues. The CDR3, as DNA: TGTGCCAGCAGCTCGGCACAGGGTTGGACTGAAGCTTTCTTT. Its translation: CASSSAQGWTEAFF.

This clonotype has a count of ten or more. V gene TRBV10-3 combines with J gene TRBJ2-1; the match to TRBD2 covers 7 bases. Germline CDR1 ENHRY, CDR2 SYGVKD. The length of the CDR3 is 11 residues. The junction had 4 bases not matched to a gene; V was cut back by 10 bases and J by 7 bases. Written as DNA, the CDR3 is TGTGCCACCGTCGGGGGGAATGAGCAGTTCTTC. Its translation is CATVGGNEQFF.

This clonotype has more than one count but fewer than ten. This chain connects TRBV19 to TRBJ2-7, with unresolved D. The CDR3 is 16 amino acids. Germline values: CDR1 LNHDA, CDR2 SQIVND (reference sequence). V was pared by 4 bases and J by 2 bases, with 18 bases between. The CDR3 here is CASSKGPGSLAYEQYF. DNA for the CDR3: TGTGCCAGTAGTAAAGGGCCCGGCTCCTTGGCCTACGAGCAGTACTTC.

This clonotype came up many times. The chain joins TRBV28 to TRBJ2-3, with TRBD2 matching 9 bases. CDR1 and CDR2 (germline): MDHEN, SYDVKM. V was pared by 3 bases and J by 2 bases, with 6 bases of the junction left unmatched. The CDR3 length is 16 residues. The CDR3 sequence is CASSLALAGLTDTQYF. In DNA form, the CDR3 reads TGTGCCAGCAGTTTGGCACTAGCGGGCCTCACAGATACGCAGTATTTT. Using reference TRBV28 and TRBJ2-3 for the parts outside the CDR3, the full variable domain is DVKVTQSSRYLVKRTGEKVFLECVQDMDHENMFWYRQDPGLGLRLIYFSYDVKMKEKGDIPEGYSVSREKKERFSLILESASTNQTSMYLCASSLALAGLTDTQYFGPGTRLTVL.

This clonotype has a count of ten or more. V usage is TRBV7-2 and J usage is TRBJ1-5; D is unclear. Germline V gene data show CDR1 as SGHTA and CDR2 as FQGNSA. Trimming removed 4 bases from V and 3 bases from J, with 13 bases in between. The CDR3 contains 15 residues. The CDR3 reads CASSSELASNQPQHF. CDR3 nucleotides: TGTGCCAGCAGCTCAGAGCTGGCTTCCAATCAGCCCCAGCATTTT.

The table lists this clonotype with many counts. This chain connects TRBV28 to TRBJ2-2; no firm D call. Germline lookup yields CDR1 MDHEN and CDR2 SYDVKM. There are 14 residues in the CDR3. V shed 3 bases and J shed 7 bases, with 12 bases lying between them. As DNA, the CDR3 is TGTGCCAGCAGTTTTACACAGAGTGACGGGGAGCTGTTTTTT. This sequence encodes CASSFTQSDGELFF.

CDR3 region: CASSQERSGLAGGPRHTQYF. The CDR3 DNA follows: TGTGCCAGCAGCCAAGAAAGGTCGGGACTAGCGGGAGGGCCAAGGCATACGCAGTATTTT. This rearrangement joins TRBV3-1 to TRBJ2-3; 16 bases align to TRBD2. There are 20 residues in the CDR3. With 0 bases clipped from V and 7 bases from J, the junction kept 13 bases outside the gene matches. Germline CDR1 is LGHDT and CDR2 is YNNKEL (reference sequence).

This clonotype was counted many times. The genes are TRBV9 and TRBJ2-7, with 11 bases aligning to TRBD2. The V gene end was trimmed by 4 bases and the J gene end by 3 bases; junction bases not matched to a gene: 15. CDR3 size: 18 residues. Germline lookup yields CDR1 SGDLS and CDR2 YYNGEE. The CDR3 DNA is TGTGCCAGCAGCCGGGGGGAGGGATTGGGGACTAGCGGCTACGAGCAGTACTTC. Protein product: CASSRGEGLGTSGYEQYF.

The chain recombines TRBV5-5 with TRBJ2-7, with TRBD2 matching over 12 bases. V gave up 5 bases and J gave up 4 bases; unmatched junction bases: 7. The CDR3 is 15 amino acids. The germline gives CDR1 SGHKS, CDR2 YYEKEE (reference sequence). The CDR3 DNA is TGTGCCAGCAGAAGACTAGCGGGAGCGATATACGAGCAGTACTTC. This sequence encodes CASRRLAGAIYEQYF.

V gene TRBV2 combines with J gene TRBJ2-7, with TRBD1 identical over 9 bases. Germline V gene lookup returns CDR1 SNHLY and CDR2 FYNNEI. This CDR3 comprises 13 residues. Losses at the gene ends were 4 bases for V and 7 bases for J; bases not matched to a gene: 5. CDR3 DNA sequence: TGTGCCAGCAGTGGGACAGGGGTTCGAGAGCAGTACTTC. This encodes CASSGTGVREQYF. Full variable domain (outside the CDR3, taken from reference TRBV2 and TRBJ2-7): EPEVTQTPSHQVTQMGQEVILRCVPISNHLYFYWYRQILGQKVEFLVSFYNNEISEKSEIFDDQFSVERPDGSNFTLKIRSTKLEDSAMYFCASSGTGVREQYFGPGTRLTVT.

This clonotype was counted a few times. The chain has TRBV9 and TRBJ2-7, with a tentative D call TRBD1 (6 bases). This CDR3 is 14 amino acids long. Germline values: CDR1 SGDLS, CDR2 YYNGEE. Between the trimmed V and J ends, which lost 0 bases and 4 bases, there was a span of 11 bases. As DNA, the CDR3 is TGTGCCAGCAGCGTAGGCACAGGGTGGTACGAGCAGTACTTC. Residues: CASSVGTGWYEQYF.